This record looks at one T cell receptor (beta chain) sequence and its context. Library preparation (for TCRbeta) was performed with unique molecular identifiers. TCRdb re-called the PCR reads with MiXCR, one entry per CDR3 protein. Found here are about 540,000 distinct CDR3 sequences, about a sixth of them singletons; the top ten hold roughly 3.3%. Losses at the gene ends were 2 bases for V and 6 bases for J; bases not matched to a gene: 18. The length of the CDR3 is 20 residues. Germline-derived CDR1 and CDR2 are SGHRS and YFSETQ. The record originates from a study of T-cell reconstitution after alpha-beta-depleted transplantation in children.

The specimen was PBMCs from the stem cell graft donor, collected from the stem cell graft. J is TRBJ2-1 and V is TRBV5-1, with 12 bases identical to TRBD2. The sequence derives from a human donor who donated a stem cell graft to a child with acute lymphoblastic leukemia. DNA of the CDR3: TGCGCCAGCAGCTTTTACCGACTAGCGGGAGACGGGGCTACAGGCAATGAGCAGTTCTTC. As protein: CASSFYRLAGDGATGNEQFF.